This T cell receptor beta chain was identified in a study of T-cell reconstitution after alpha-beta-depleted transplantation in children. Findings and limits, study-wide: At one year after transplant, newly produced T cells mostly accounted for T-cell counts and diversity.

This clonotype was recorded at least ten times. Its antigen remains unknown. It was with unique molecular identifiers that the TCRbeta library was prepared. MiXCR, run by TCRdb on the PCR reads, gives a single entry per CDR3 protein. The table records around 240,000 distinct CDR3 sequences, 6.5% to 9% of them present only once. CDR3 length: 13 amino acids. Germline CDR1 and CDR2: DFQATT and SNEGSKA (reference sequence). With 6 bases removed from V and 1 base from J, the gap between germline ends came to 10 bases. This chain connects TRBV20-1 to TRBJ1-5; D possibly corresponds to TRBD1 (6 bases). The source was PBMCs, mostly from graft donor cells, collected 180 days after TCRalphabeta/CD19-depleted stem cell transplant. The clonotype originates from a male patient younger than 18 who had a stem cell transplant for acute lymphoblastic leukemia, so the T cells may come from the graft donor. The chain's CDR3 is CSAQQGSNQPQHF. CDR3 nucleotide sequence: TGCAGTGCGCAACAGGGAAGCAATCAGCCCCAGCATTTT.